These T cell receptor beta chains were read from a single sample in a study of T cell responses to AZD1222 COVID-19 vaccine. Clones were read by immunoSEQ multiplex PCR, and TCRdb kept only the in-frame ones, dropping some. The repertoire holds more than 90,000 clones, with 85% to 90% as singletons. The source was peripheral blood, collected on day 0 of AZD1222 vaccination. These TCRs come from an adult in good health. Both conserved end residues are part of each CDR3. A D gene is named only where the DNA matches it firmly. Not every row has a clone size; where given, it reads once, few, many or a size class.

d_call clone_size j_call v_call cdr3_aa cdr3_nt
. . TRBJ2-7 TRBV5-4 CASSLVASEQYF TGTGCCAGCAGCCTGGTCGCCTCCGAGCAGTACTTC
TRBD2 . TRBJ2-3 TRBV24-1 CATSDLRSLAGTDTQYF TGTGCCACCAGTGATTTGCGTTCACTAGCGGGCACAGATACGCAGTATTTT
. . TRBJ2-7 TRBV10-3 CAISDLSDEQYF TGTGCCATCAGTGATCTTTCGGACGAGCAGTACTTC
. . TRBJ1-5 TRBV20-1 CSASTGHSNQPQHF TGCAGTGCTAGTACAGGACATAGCAATCAGCCCCAGCATTTT
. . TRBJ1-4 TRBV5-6 CASSLVGQGYATNEKLFF TGTGCCAGCAGCTTGGTTGGTCAGGGGTATGCAACTAATGAAAAACTGTTTTTT
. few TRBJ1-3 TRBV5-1 CASSDPGRQADTIYF TGCGCCAGCAGCGATCCGGGACGTCAGGCGGACACCATATATTTT
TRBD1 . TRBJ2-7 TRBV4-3 CASSQERQGAYEQYF TGCGCCAGCAGCCAAGAGAGACAGGGGGCTTACGAGCAGTACTTC
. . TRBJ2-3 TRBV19 CASRGPGTADTQYF TGTGCCAGTAGGGGGCCAGGTACTGCAGATACGCAGTATTTT
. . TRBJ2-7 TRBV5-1 CASSLDSAGLGYF TGCGCCAGCAGCTTGGACTCTGCCGGTTTGGGGTACTTC
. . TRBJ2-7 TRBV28 CASSDAPGRSYEQYF TGTGCCAGCAGTGACGCCCCCGGGAGATCCTACGAGCAGTACTTC
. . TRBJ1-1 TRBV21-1 CASSSPAEAMNTEAFF TGTGCCAGCAGCTCCCCGGCGGAGGCTATGAACACTGAAGCTTTCTTT
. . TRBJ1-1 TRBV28 CASSPTWGLGTEAFF TGTGCCAGCAGTCCTACCTGGGGGTTGGGCACTGAAGCTTTCTTT
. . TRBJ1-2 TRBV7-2 CASSSAADISNYGYTF TGTGCCAGCAGCTCAGCGGCTGACATTTCTAACTATGGCTACACCTTC
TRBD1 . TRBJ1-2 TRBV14 CASSQVEKGTVYGYTF TGTGCCAGCAGCCAAGTTGAAAAGGGGACAGTCTATGGCTACACCTTC
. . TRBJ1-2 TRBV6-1 CASSEAMGARDYGYTF TGTGCCAGCAGTGAAGCGATGGGGGCACGGGACTATGGCTACACCTTC
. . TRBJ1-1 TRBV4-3 CASSQSGARGTEAFF TGCGCCAGCAGCCAATCAGGGGCCCGGGGCACTGAAGCTTTCTTT
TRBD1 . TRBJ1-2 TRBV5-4 CASSRKAGTDYGYTF TGTGCCAGCAGCCGGAAGGCCGGGACAGACTATGGCTACACCTTC
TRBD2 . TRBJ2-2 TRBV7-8 CASSTGLAGVHGELFF TGTGCCAGCAGCACCGGACTAGCGGGAGTTCACGGGGAGCTGTTTTTT
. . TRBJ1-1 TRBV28 CASSLVNTEAFF TGTGCCAGCAGTTTGGTGAACACTGAAGCTTTCTTT
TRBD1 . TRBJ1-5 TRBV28 CASSVTGFNQPQHF TGTGCCAGCAGTGTGACAGGGTTCAATCAGCCCCAGCATTTT
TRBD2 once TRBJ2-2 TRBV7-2 CASSPPSGSWNTGELFF TGTGCCAGCAGCCCGCCTAGCGGGAGTTGGAACACCGGGGAGCTGTTTTTT
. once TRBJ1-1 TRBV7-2 CASSLFYRGSNTEAFF TGTGCCAGCAGCTTATTTTATCGGGGTTCGAACACTGAAGCTTTCTTT
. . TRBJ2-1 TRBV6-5 CASSYETVLRGGEQFF TGTGCCAGCAGTTATGAGACGGTTCTAAGAGGGGGTGAGCAGTTCTTC
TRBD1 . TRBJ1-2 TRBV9 CASSPKTGEVDGYTF TGTGCCAGCAGCCCCAAGACAGGGGAAGTAGATGGCTACACCTTC
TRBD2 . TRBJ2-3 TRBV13 CASSPGLAGYPDTQYF TGTGCCAGCAGCCCGGGACTAGCGGGGTACCCGGATACGCAGTATTTT